The rows below give T cell receptor beta chains drawn from one sample of a study of shared T cell receptors in the human thymus. Data came from immunoSEQ multiplex PCR; TCRdb stores just in-frame clones and leaves some out. The sample lists roughly 710,000 clones; approximately 85% were seen once. These sequences were also reported in another study, on human thymus T cells.

Sequencing was done on a sample of thymocytes. Receptors originate from a girl in the first two years of life with a congenital heart defect. Each CDR3 is given with its conserved first and last residue. The order of the fields is J gene, D gene, clone size, CDR3 length, V gene, CDR3 protein, CDR3 DNA. The D gene is left open where the match is weak. Some rows mark clone size as missing; the rest say once, few, many or name a class of expanded clone.

>TRBJ1-2|-|few|20|TRBV4-1
CASSQDGVGRVGLHHYGYTF
TGCGCCAGCAGCCAAGACGGTGTGGGGAGGGTAGGCCTACATCACTATGGCTACACCTTC
>TRBJ1-1|TRBD1|-|15|TRBV2
CASSERETGGTEAFF
TGTGCCAGCAGTGAGAGGGAGACAGGGGGCACTGAAGCTTTCTTT
>TRBJ2-2|TRBD1|-|19|TRBV9
CASSVEGDRAIVPTGELFF
TGTGCCAGCAGCGTAGAGGGTGACAGGGCAATAGTTCCCACCGGGGAGCTGTTTTTT
>TRBJ1-4|TRBD1|-|20|TRBV2
CASSEIKGQGIGATNEKLFF
TGTGCCAGCAGCGAGATCAAGGGACAGGGGATAGGAGCAACTAATGAAAAACTGTTTTTT
>TRBJ2-7|TRBD2|-|14|TRBV29-1
CSVVWTSGTYEQYF
TGCAGCGTTGTATGGACTAGCGGTACCTACGAGCAGTACTTC
>TRBJ2-7|-|-|16|TRBV14
CASSQDGKDSGYEQYF
TGTGCCAGCAGCCAAGATGGGAAGGACTCGGGCTACGAGCAGTACTTC
>TRBJ2-7|TRBD1|-|15|TRBV10-3
CAISEVQGAPYEQYF
TGTGCCATCAGTGAGGTACAGGGGGCCCCCTACGAGCAGTACTTC
>TRBJ2-5|TRBD1|-|16|TRBV28
CASSIIRDRDPETQYF
TGTGCCAGCAGTATTATCCGTGACAGGGACCCAGAGACCCAGTACTTC
>TRBJ2-1|-|-|11|TRBV2
CANNRYNEQFF
TGTGCCAACAACAGGTACAATGAGCAGTTCTTC
>TRBJ1-1|-|few|13|TRBV7-9
CASSSDKNTEAFF
TGTGCCAGCAGCTCAGATAAAAACACTGAAGCTTTCTTT
>TRBJ1-1|-|-|16|TRBV5-1
CASSLVSPGVNTEAFF
TGCGCCAGCAGCTTGGTCAGCCCCGGGGTGAACACTGAAGCTTTCTTT
>TRBJ2-7|-|-|18|TRBV11-2
CASSLVRRGGRHSYEQYF
TGTGCCAGCAGCTTAGTCAGAAGGGGGGGACGGCACTCCTACGAGCAGTACTTC
>TRBJ1-6|TRBD1|-|17|TRBV6-1
CASSEGDPGQISSPLHF
TGTGCCAGCAGCGAAGGGGATCCGGGACAGATCAGTTCACCCCTCCACTTT
>TRBJ2-7|-|once|10|TRBV29-1
CSVWGDEQYF
TGCAGCGTTTGGGGGGACGAGCAGTACTTC
>TRBJ2-1|TRBD2|-|12|TRBV29-1
CSLASGGYEQFF
TGCAGCCTCGCTAGCGGGGGGTATGAGCAGTTCTTC
>TRBJ1-1|TRBD1|-|13|TRBV5-1
CASSSSGGTEAFF
TGCGCCAGCAGCTCATCAGGGGGCACTGAAGCTTTCTTT
>TRBJ2-4|-|-|14|TRBV2
CASSVNRVQNIQYF
TGTGCCAGCAGTGTCAACAGGGTCCAAAACATTCAGTACTTC
>TRBJ2-3|-|-|14|TRBV6-5
CASSYDGDADTQYF
TGTGCCAGCAGTTACGACGGGGATGCAGATACGCAGTATTTT
>TRBJ2-7|-|once|15|TRBV7-6
CASSLSAAYSYEQYF
TGTGCCAGCAGCTTATCCGCCGCGTACTCCTACGAGCAGTACTTC
>TRBJ2-2|-|-|16|TRBV6-1
CASSEKALTNTGELFF
TGTGCCAGCAGTGAAAAAGCGTTAACTAACACCGGGGAGCTGTTTTTT
>TRBJ1-6|-|-|12|TRBV6-1
CASTMTNSPLHF
TGTGCCAGCACTATGACAAATTCACCCCTCCACTTT
>TRBJ1-5|-|few|13|TRBV6-1
CASSEPGPRGQHF
TGTGCCAGCAGTGAACCCGGGCCGCGGGGCCAGCATTTT
>TRBJ1-6|-|-|19|TRBV11-2
CASSFLSPGHSSYNSPLHF
TGTGCCAGCAGCTTCCTTTCTCCCGGACACAGCTCCTATAATTCACCCCTCCACTTT
>TRBJ2-2|-|-|17|TRBV27
CASSSTGFPWRTGELFF
TGTGCCAGCAGTTCCACAGGGTTCCCCTGGCGGACCGGGGAGCTGTTTTTT
>TRBJ2-7|TRBD1|-|17|TRBV4-3
CASSQDWADRGYYEQYF
TGCGCCAGCAGCCAAGATTGGGCGGACAGGGGGTATTACGAGCAGTACTTC
>TRBJ1-6|-|-|15|TRBV6-6
CASRFPTDYNSPLHF
TGTGCCAGCAGATTCCCCACTGATTATAATTCACCCCTCCACTTT
>TRBJ2-1|TRBD1|-|17|TRBV7-3
CASSLPDGTEKYNEQFF
TGTGCCAGCAGCCTCCCCGATGGGACAGAGAAGTACAATGAGCAGTTCTTC
>TRBJ2-7|-|few|15|TRBV5-6
CASSFWAFNSYEQYF
TGTGCCAGCAGCTTTTGGGCCTTCAACTCCTACGAGCAGTACTTC
>TRBJ1-6|TRBD1|-|17|TRBV6-1
CASSVHPGTGRFSPLHF
TGTGCCAGCAGTGTACATCCCGGGACAGGGAGGTTTTCACCCCTCCACTTT
>TRBJ2-5|TRBD1|-|14|TRBV7-3
CASSLIGTGETQYF
TGTGCCAGCAGCTTAATCGGGACAGGAGAGACCCAGTACTTC
>TRBJ1-1|-|-|16|TRBV9
CASSVAAEGPNTEAFF
TGTGCCAGCAGCGTAGCGGCGGAGGGGCCAAACACTGAAGCTTTCTTT
>TRBJ2-4|-|-|18|TRBV5-1
CASSFSGVSWEAKNIQYF
TGCGCCAGCAGCTTTTCAGGGGTGTCCTGGGAGGCCAAAAACATTCAGTACTTC
>TRBJ2-7|TRBD2|-|19|TRBV27
CASSSQWGTSGGPDYEQYF
TGTGCCAGCAGCTCCCAATGGGGGACTAGCGGGGGGCCGGACTACGAGCAGTACTTC
>TRBJ1-5|TRBD1|-|13|TRBV6-1
CASRGQGGQPQHF
TGTGCCAGCCGAGGACAGGGGGGACAGCCCCAGCATTTT
>TRBJ2-5|TRBD1|-|19|TRBV11-2
CASSYSVGRDRGAVETQYF
TGTGCCAGCAGCTATAGCGTGGGGAGAGACAGGGGAGCTGTAGAGACCCAGTACTTC
>TRBJ2-1|TRBD1|-|17|TRBV7-6
CASSLGSWQGAYNEQFF
TGTGCCAGCAGCTTAGGATCGTGGCAGGGGGCCTACAATGAGCAGTTCTTC
>TRBJ1-2|TRBD1|-|17|TRBV19
CASSARVPGQGNYGYTF
TGTGCCAGTAGTGCGAGGGTCCCGGGACAGGGGAACTATGGCTACACCTTC
>TRBJ1-2|-|-|17|TRBV28
CASRSMVGGRTNYGYTF
TGTGCCAGCAGATCCATGGTAGGAGGGAGGACTAACTATGGCTACACCTTC
>TRBJ2-5|-|-|11|TRBV19
CASSRGETQYF
TGTGCCAGTAGCAGGGGTGAGACCCAGTACTTC
>TRBJ1-5|-|-|18|TRBV30
CAWSVRTSELPSNQPQHF
TGTGCCTGGAGTGTAAGGACTTCTGAACTCCCCAGCAATCAGCCCCAGCATTTT
>TRBJ2-5|-|-|14|TRBV9
CASSASDWKETQYF
TGTGCCAGCAGCGCCTCTGACTGGAAAGAGACCCAGTACTTC
>TRBJ2-1|-|-|17|TRBV6-1
CAGSEGRAGTRTNEQFF
TGTGCCGGCAGTGAGGGACGTGCCGGGACAAGGACCAATGAGCAGTTCTTC
>TRBJ2-7|-|-|11|TRBV20-1
CSARAPYEQYF
TGCAGTGCTAGAGCTCCCTACGAGCAGTACTTC
>TRBJ2-7|TRBD2|-|16|TRBV7-2
CASSKRTSGASYEQYF
TGTGCCAGCAGCAAACGGACTAGCGGGGCATCCTACGAGCAGTACTTC
>TRBJ2-5|TRBD1|once|14|TRBV6-1
CASEGRDRQETQYF
TGTGCCAGCGAGGGACGGGACAGGCAAGAGACCCAGTACTTC
>TRBJ1-5|-|-|15|TRBV4-3
CASSQATGRNQPQHF
TGCGCCAGCAGCCAAGCGACAGGTAGGAATCAGCCCCAGCATTTT
>TRBJ1-2|TRBD1|-|18|TRBV4-1
CASSQGGTASVSNYGYTF
TGCGCCAGCAGCCAAGGGGGGACAGCTTCAGTCTCTAACTATGGCTACACCTTC